Listed below are T cell receptor beta chains from one sample, sequenced in a study of shared clonotypes between healthy human individuals. Method: immunoSEQ multiplex PCR; TCRdb's copy keeps in-frame clones and lacks some. The data show 2 million to 2.5 million clones, just under 95% seen once. The source material was naive CD4+ T cells from PBMCs. All receptors come from a man younger than 35 in good health. Some clones in this sample may be carry-over from other donors' samples. CDR3s include the opening cysteine and the closing phenylalanine or tryptophan. Fields, in order: V gene, J gene, clone size, D gene, CDR3 DNA, CDR3 protein. D genes are given only for firm matches. Only some rows state a clone size, as once, few, many or a class for expanded clones.

TRBV9	TRBJ1-2	-	TRBD1	TGTGCCAGCAGCGTAGGTGGGGGACAGGCTTTTGCGGGTGGCTACACCTTC	CASSVGGGQAFAGGYTF
TRBV23-1	TRBJ2-7	-	-	TGCGCCAGCAGTCAATCTGAGGGTCCGAGATTCAACGAGCAGTACTTC	CASSQSEGPRFNEQYF
TRBV9	TRBJ2-2	-	TRBD2	TGTGCCAGCAGCGTCGCACCTAGCGGGGAAACAAGGAACACCGGGGAGCTGTTTTTT	CASSVAPSGETRNTGELFF
TRBV7-9	TRBJ1-1	-	-	TGTGCCAGCAGCTTGTTTGTAGGTGCCACTGAAGCTTTCTTT	CASSLFVGATEAFF
TRBV27	TRBJ1-1	-	-	TGTGCCAGCAGTCCCCCGGGGAAAAAGAGGGGTTTAAACACTGAAGCTTTCTTT	CASSPPGKKRGLNTEAFF
TRBV4-2	TRBJ2-7	once	TRBD2	TGTGCCAGCAGCCAGACACGGACTAGCGGGAGATACGGCTCCTACGAGCAGTACTTC	CASSQTRTSGRYGSYEQYF
TRBV5-1	TRBJ1-4	-	-	TGCGCCAGCAGCTTGCCTGAGCTTGAAAAACTGTTTTTT	CASSLPELEKLFF
TRBV27	TRBJ2-1	-	TRBD2	TGTGCCAGCACCGCGAGGGGACTAGCGGGAGGGTGGTTGAGCAATGAGCAGTTCTTC	CASTARGLAGGWLSNEQFF
TRBV2	TRBJ2-5	once	-	TGTGCCAGCGCCACCAACCTGGCTAGCGCTACATCTACAGAGACCCAGTACTTC	CASATNLASATSTETQYF
TRBV27	TRBJ2-7	-	-	TGTGCCAGCAGGGACTTTGGCGAGCAGTACTTC	CASRDFGEQYF
TRBV11-1	TRBJ2-7	once	-	TGTGCCAGCAGCCAGGGACCAATGTGGAGCGAGCAGTACTTC	CASSQGPMWSEQYF
TRBV30	TRBJ2-3	-	-	TGTGCCTGGAGTGTAGGTTTGGGTTCCCCCACAGATACGCAGTATTTT	CAWSVGLGSPTDTQYF
TRBV29-1	TRBJ1-1	-	-	TGCAGCGCCCTACCTCAGGCCGCTGAAGCTTTCTTT	CSALPQAAEAFF
TRBV27	TRBJ2-1	-	-	TGTGCCAGCAGTTCCAGGAACCGGGACTTATCCTACAATGAGCAGTTCTTC	CASSSRNRDLSYNEQFF
TRBV2	TRBJ2-5	-	-	TGTGCCAGCAGTGGTTTGCGTCAGGAGACCCAGTACTTC	CASSGLRQETQYF
TRBV15	TRBJ1-1	-	-	TGTGCCACCTCCGGGGTTGGTGGGGGCACTGAAGCTTTCTTT	CATSGVGGGTEAFF
TRBV10-3	TRBJ2-7	once	TRBD1	TGTGCCATCAGCCCGGACAGGGACCACGAGCAGTACTTC	CAISPDRDHEQYF
TRBV7-9	TRBJ2-7	-	TRBD2	TGTGCCAGCAAGGTCTTCCGGGGGGACGCAACTTCCTACGAGCAGTACTTC	CASKVFRGDATSYEQYF
TRBV5-1	TRBJ2-5	-	-	TGCGCCAGCAGGATACAGCAAGAGACCCAGTACTTC	CASRIQQETQYF
TRBV28	TRBJ1-2	-	-	TGTGCCAGCAGCACTTATCACTATGGCTACACCTTC	CASSTYHYGYTF
TRBV5-1	TRBJ2-1	-	TRBD2	TGCGCCAGCAGCCTAGCGGGAGGGCCGTGGAATGAGCAGTTCTTC	CASSLAGGPWNEQFF
TRBV2	TRBJ2-1	-	TRBD2	TGTGCCAGCACCAGGGAGGGGTACAATGAGCAGTTCTTC	CASTREGYNEQFF
TRBV6-5	TRBJ1-2	-	-	TGTGCCAGCAGTTACTCAGGGCCTTACAACTATGGCTACACCTTC	CASSYSGPYNYGYTF
TRBV5-1	TRBJ1-2	-	-	TGCGCCAGCAGGGGAGCGAACTATGGCTACACCTTC	CASRGANYGYTF
TRBV7-9	TRBJ2-1	once	-	TGTGCCTATGGTCGAGGTCCCAAGGACGATGAGCAGTTCTTC	CAYGRGPKDDEQFF
TRBV7-2	TRBJ2-7	-	TRBD1	TGTGCCAGCAGCTTAGTGGGGGGGACAGGGGTCGAGCAGTACTTC	CASSLVGGTGVEQYF
TRBV2	TRBJ2-1	-	-	TGTGCCAGCAGTGCTCAAGGTACTGAGCAGTTCTTC	CASSAQGTEQFF
TRBV18	TRBJ1-1	-	TRBD1	TGTGCCAGCTCACCAGGGGACAGGGGGCGAGGAGCTTTCTTT	CASSPGDRGRGAFF
TRBV6-5	TRBJ2-3	-	-	TGTGCCAGCAGTTCCCTAGGGTCTGGAGATACGCAGTATTTT	CASSSLGSGDTQYF
TRBV19	TRBJ1-1	-	TRBD1	TGTGCCAGTAGTAGACAGGGTCGGGGCACTGAAGCTTTCTTT	CASSRQGRGTEAFF
TRBV27	TRBJ1-3	-	-	TGTGCCAGCAGGCCGGTGGGGCACAACACCATATATTTT	CASRPVGHNTIYF
TRBV5-4	TRBJ1-1	-	-	TGTGCCAGCAGCCCGGGCCCCAGGGAAGCTTTCTTT	CASSPGPREAFF
TRBV7-9	TRBJ1-4	-	-	TGTGCCAGCAGTCCCGGACAGAGTTCTAATGAAAAACTGTTTTTT	CASSPGQSSNEKLFF
TRBV5-1	TRBJ1-4	-	TRBD1	TGCGCCAGCAGCTTGGAACCCTCGGGACAGGGGGGAAAACTGTTTTTT	CASSLEPSGQGGKLFF
TRBV4-2	TRBJ2-1	-	TRBD2	TGTGCCAGCAGCCAAGTCGGGGAGGGTGGATCCTACAATGAGCAGTTCTTC	CASSQVGEGGSYNEQFF
TRBV19	TRBJ1-1	-	-	TGTGCCAGTATCCCGGTCCCCCACAGGGCGACTGAAGCTTTCTTT	CASIPVPHRATEAFF
TRBV2	TRBJ1-5	few	-	TGTGCCAGCAGTGCGGAGCAGCAGCCCCAGCATTTT	CASSAEQQPQHF
TRBV5-1	TRBJ2-4	-	-	TGCGCCAGCAGCGGGGGCGTCGACCGACTAGCCAAAAACATTCAGTACTTC	CASSGGVDRLAKNIQYF
TRBV19	TRBJ2-2	-	-	TGTGCCAGTAGTACGGACAGATACACCGGGGAGCTGTTTTTT	CASSTDRYTGELFF
TRBV5-1	TRBJ1-4	-	-	TGCGCCAGCAGCTTGGGCGGACGGGGCGAAAAACTGTTTTTT	CASSLGGRGEKLFF
TRBV5-4	TRBJ1-2	-	TRBD1	TGTGCCAGCAGCTTCTACTGGACAGGGAATCATGGCTACACCTTC	CASSFYWTGNHGYTF
TRBV28	TRBJ1-4	-	-	TGTGCCAGCAGTTTTGGGGGAGAGGGAGAAAAACTGTTTTTT	CASSFGGEGEKLFF
TRBV9	TRBJ2-7	-	-	TGTGCCAGCAGCCGGGACCATTCCTACGAGCAGTACTTC	CASSRDHSYEQYF
TRBV11-3	TRBJ2-3	-	-	TGTGCCAGCAGCGCAAGGACAGGCACAGATACGCAGTATTTT	CASSARTGTDTQYF
TRBV7-6	TRBJ1-1	-	-	TGTGCCAGCAGCCCGTCCAGGGGGAACACTGAAGCTTTCTTT	CASSPSRGNTEAFF
TRBV9	TRBJ2-1	-	-	TGTGCCAGCAGCGTAGAAGACGAGCAGTTCTTC	CASSVEDEQFF
TRBV28	TRBJ2-3	-	-	TGTGCCAGCAGTTTTGCGGGACGGATCAGCACAGATACGCAGTATTTT	CASSFAGRISTDTQYF
TRBV5-5	TRBJ2-7	-	-	TGTGCCAGCAGCTTCCGGGATTCGGCGTTCGAGCAGTACTTC	CASSFRDSAFEQYF
TRBV28	TRBJ2-5	-	TRBD2	TGTGCCAGCAGTTTAAGTCTAGCGGGAGCCGAGACCCAGTACTTC	CASSLSLAGAETQYF
TRBV18	TRBJ2-1	-	-	TGTGCCAGCTCACCACGACACCAGAATGAGCAGTTCTTC	CASSPRHQNEQFF
TRBV29-1	TRBJ2-7	-	TRBD2	TGCAGCTCCCTTAGGGTAGCGGGAGGCCCCAACAGTCTCGAGCAGTACTTC	CSSLRVAGGPNSLEQYF
TRBV5-1	TRBJ1-4	few	-	TGCGCCAGCAGCTTGTACAGGGAAGGAGGTGAAAAACTGTTTTTT	CASSLYREGGEKLFF